The 18 T cell receptor beta chains given below trace back to one sample, sequenced in a study of cytomegalovirus exposure and HLA in healthy donors. The primer mix had 60 Vbeta and 13 Jbeta primers. Generated by immunoSEQ multiplex PCR, the TCRdb table keeps only in-frame clones and is missing some. This sample's table has about 200,000 clones. Specimen: PBMCs. Source of these receptors: a man aged 25-45 years in good health and CMV-seronegative.

The CDR3 bases are TGTGCCAGTAGTATAGTAGCGGGGAACAATGAGCAGTTCTTC. It yields the protein CASSIVAGNNEQFF. V gene TRBV19 combines with J gene TRBJ2-1; 8 bases match TRBD2. The CDR3 totals 14 residues. Per the germline V gene, CDR1 is LNHDA and CDR2 is SQIVND (reference sequence). V lost 1 base, J lost 5 bases, and 1 base stayed unmatched.

The genes are TRBV7-2 and TRBJ1-2; D perhaps matches TRBD1 (6 bases). Germline V lookup: CDR1 SGHTA, CDR2 FQGNSA. V was pared by 7 bases and J by 4 bases, with 13 bases between. The CDR3 extends over 13 amino acids. CDR3 sequence reads: CASTPGHGYGYTF. The DNA for the CDR3 is TGTGCCAGCACACCGGGACACGGCTATGGCTACACCTTC.

This chain joins TRBV6-5 and TRBJ2-7, with 7 bases identical to TRBD2. Trimming at V came to 6 bases and at J to 2 bases, leaving 4 bases not matched to a gene. Germline loops: CDR1 MNHEY, CDR2 SVGAGI. The CDR3 runs 13 residues. CDR3 region: CASRGGRTYEQYF. As DNA, the CDR3 is TGTGCCAGCAGAGGCGGGAGAACCTACGAGCAGTACTTC.

The V gene is TRBV2, the J gene TRBJ2-3; TRBD2 matches at 7 bases. The V gene's germline CDR1 is SNHLY and CDR2 FYNNEI. CDR3 size: 14 residues. The V and J ends lost 1 base and 6 bases, in that order; junction bases with no gene match: 4. The chain's CDR3 is CASSEERGMDTQYF. CDR3 in DNA: TGTGCCAGCAGTGAAGAGCGGGGCATGGATACGCAGTATTTT.

The J gene is TRBJ2-5, the V gene TRBV5-1, with TRBD1 as a possible D gene (5 bases). This CDR3 comprises 15 residues. CDR1 is SGHRS, CDR2 YFSETQ, per germline. Trimming stripped 0 bases from V and 1 base from J, with 10 bases between. This chain's CDR3 is CASSLGVTVQETQYF. DNA for the CDR3: TGCGCCAGCAGCTTGGGGGTGACAGTCCAAGAGACCCAGTACTTC.

J is TRBJ1-2 and V is TRBV19, with D maybe TRBD1 (5 bases). Germline CDR1 reads LNHDA; CDR2 reads SQIVND (reference sequence). The CDR3 totals 16 residues. V was clipped by 3 bases and J by 5 bases, with 19 bases between them. The CDR3 is CASSINTRGASYGYTF. Written as DNA, the CDR3 is TGTGCCAGTAGTATCAATACGCGGGGCGCGTCGTATGGCTACACCTTC.

The genes are TRBV5-5 and TRBJ1-5; D remains ambiguous. This CDR3 spans 17 amino acids. With 0 bases removed from V and 0 bases from J, the gap between germline ends came to 13 bases. Germline assignment: CDR1 SGHKS and CDR2 YYEKEE (reference sequence). DNA for the CDR3: TGTGCCAGCAGCTTGGATGTTAGGAGCGATAGCAATCAGCCCCAGCATTTT. It encodes CASSLDVRSDSNQPQHF.

This chain uses TRBV5-4 with TRBJ2-1, with 11 bases lining up with TRBD2. There are 15 residues in the CDR3. Germline CDR1 reads SGHNT; CDR2 reads YYREEE (reference sequence). V lost 9 bases, J lost 0 bases, and 5 bases stayed unmatched. The CDR3 DNA reads TGTGCCAAGAGACTAGCGGGGAGCTCCTACAATGAGCAGTTCTTC. Translation: CAKRLAGSSYNEQFF.

This sequence joins TRBV27 and TRBJ2-7, with D possibly being TRBD1 (6 bases). V lost 6 bases, J lost 4 bases, and 19 bases lay in between. Germline V lookup: CDR1 MNHEY, CDR2 SMNVEV (reference sequence). The CDR3 has 15 amino acids. The CDR3 loop reads CASSQKGGNWYEQYF. Here the CDR3 DNA reads TGTGCCAGCAGCCAGAAAGGGGGTAACTGGTACGAGCAGTACTTC.

The genes are TRBV28 and TRBJ1-2; the D is unclear. The CDR3 contains 13 residues. The germline V and J ends were trimmed by 5 bases and 3 bases, with 10 bases remaining between them. Germline CDR1 reads MDHEN; CDR2 reads SYDVKM. The CDR3 DNA reads TGTGCCAGCAGTCCCAGGCTGGACTATGGCTACACCTTC. Translating it yields CASSPRLDYGYTF.

The genes are TRBV30 and TRBJ2-6; 7 bases map to TRBD2. V was clipped by 0 bases and J by 2 bases; unmatched bases: 22. CDR1 and CDR2 (germline): GTSNPN, SVGIG (reference sequence). This CDR3 spans 22 amino acids. CDR3 sequence reads: CAWSVLRTWGGSGSPGANVLTF. The CDR3, as DNA: TGTGCCTGGAGTGTACTGAGGACGTGGGGGGGGAGTGGGAGTCCTGGGGCCAACGTCCTGACTTTC.

J is TRBJ2-4 and V is TRBV7-9; 8 nucleotides agree with TRBD1. Per the germline V gene, CDR1 is SEHNR and CDR2 is FQNEAQ (reference sequence). The CDR3 is made up of 13 amino acids. V was clipped by 5 bases and J by 8 bases; unmatched bases: 5. The DNA of the CDR3 is TGTGCCAGCAGCCGTGACAGGGGCGACATTCAGTACTTC. This codes for CASSRDRGDIQYF. The entire variable domain, with the rest obtained from reference TRBV7-9 and TRBJ2-4, is as follows: DTGVSQNPRHKITKRGQNVTFRCDPISEHNRLYWYRQTLGQGPEFLTYFQNEAQLEKSRLLSDRFSAERPKGSFSTLEIQRTEQGDSAMYLCASSRDRGDIQYFGAGTRLSVL.

The chain combines TRBV19 with TRBJ1-2; tentatively, D is TRBD1 (5 bases). Germline V gene lookup returns CDR1 LNHDA and CDR2 SQIVND (reference sequence). The CDR3 is 17 residues long. V was trimmed by 0 bases and J by 0 bases, leaving 14 bases between them. CDR3 DNA sequence: TGTGCCAGTAGTATAGATCAGACAGTTCGAGCTAACTATGGCTACACCTTC. Its protein product is CASSIDQTVRANYGYTF.

The V and J genes are TRBV11-2 and TRBJ2-2; D is unresolved. CDR1 and CDR2 from the germline V gene are SGHAT and FQNNGV. The V gene lost 0 bases and the J gene lost 3 bases, with 11 bases spanning the gap. The CDR3 consists of 16 residues. The CDR3 DNA is TGTGCCAGCAGCTTAGATTTTAGCCTTCACACCGGGGAGCTGTTTTTT. This gives the protein CASSLDFSLHTGELFF.

The chain combines TRBV7-9 with TRBJ2-1, with D perhaps TRBD2 (6 bases). Germline V gene data show CDR1 as SEHNR and CDR2 as FQNEAQ (reference sequence). CDR3 length equals 15 residues. Trimming shortened V by 8 bases and J by 8 bases, and 22 bases separated the two germline ends. CDR3 residues: CASGLSGVLHHEQFF. The CDR3 DNA reads TGTGCCAGCGGCCTGTCGGGGGTTCTACACCATGAGCAGTTCTTC.

The J gene is TRBJ1-3, the V gene TRBV30, with TRBD1 matching 8 bases. The CDR3 sequence is 14 residues long. The V segment lost 5 bases and the J segment 8 bases; nucleotides outside the gene matches: 11. Germline lookup yields CDR1 GTSNPN and CDR2 SVGIG (reference sequence). The CDR3 region is CAWSQGAPVHTIYF. The CDR3 bases are TGTGCCTGGTCCCAGGGGGCACCGGTACACACCATATATTTT. Variable domain in full (rest from reference TRBV30 and TRBJ1-3): SQTIHQWPATLVQPVGSPLSLECTVEGTSNPNLYWYRQAAGRGLQLLFYSVGIGQISSEVPQNLSASRPQDRQFILSSKKLLLSDSGFYLCAWSQGAPVHTIYFGEGSWLTVV.

This rearrangement joins TRBV11-3 to TRBJ2-3; D is undetermined. Germline V gene lookup returns CDR1 SGHNT and CDR2 YENEEA. The CDR3 consists of 14 residues. V lost 0 bases and J 3 bases, leaving 7 bases between the germline ends. The CDR3 sequence is CASSLESGTDTQYF. DNA of the CDR3: TGTGCCAGCAGCTTAGAATCCGGGACAGATACGCAGTATTTT.

The chain has TRBV6-5 and TRBJ1-2; 9 nucleotides agree with TRBD1. V lost 6 bases to trimming and J lost 2 bases; unmatched junction nucleotides: 7. The CDR3 is made up of 15 amino acids. Germline V gene sequence: CDR1 MNHEY, CDR2 SVGAGI. CDR3 nucleotide sequence: TGTGCCAGCAGAAAACCGGGGACAGGGAACTATGGCTACACCTTC. Translating it yields CASRKPGTGNYGYTF.